These 26 T cell receptor beta chains were all obtained from the same sample, sequenced in a study of T cell repertoires in cytomegalovirus infection. TCRdb ran MiXCR on the reads and lists one entry per CDR3 protein. The table lists some 46,000 distinct CDR3 sequences, about 21% of them singletons. Antigen specificity for these receptors is unknown. The sample consisted of CD8+ T cells from cultured PBMCs, taken from culture after CMV antigen stimulation. The receptor source for this set is a human donor in good health (CMV status not recorded). Some clones in this sample may be carry-over from other donors' samples.

This clonotype was counted many times. The genes are TRBV7-9 and TRBJ2-7, with D hard to call. This CDR3 comprises 14 residues. Germline CDR1 reads SEHNR; CDR2 reads FQNEAQ (reference sequence). V was trimmed by 6 bases and J by 6 bases, leaving 18 bases between them. In DNA form, the CDR3 reads TGTGCCAGCAGTTCCCCGATCTCGGGTGGCGAGCAGTACTTC. It is translated as CASSSPISGGEQYF. The full variable domain, rest sourced from reference TRBV7-9 and TRBJ2-7, is DTGVSQNPRHKITKRGQNVTFRCDPISEHNRLYWYRQTLGQGPEFLTYFQNEAQLEKSRLLSDRFSAERPKGSFSTLEIQRTEQGDSAMYLCASSSPISGGEQYFGPGTRLTVT.

This clonotype was detected many times. The chain has TRBV6-1 and TRBJ2-2; D perhaps matches TRBD1 (5 bases). The CDR3 spans 14 residues. Germline V gives CDR1 MNHNS, CDR2 SASEGT. The V end was cut by 6 bases, the J end by 3 bases, with 11 bases between. CDR3 in DNA: TGTGCCAGCAGAGGGGTTGGTGACACCGGGGAGCTGTTTTTT. Translated, it gives CASRGVGDTGELFF.

A remark on this clonotype: A much larger clone is a single base away; this may be a read error. This chain joins TRBV6-6 and TRBJ1-2; 8 bases match TRBD1. CDR1 is MNHNY and CDR2 is SVGAGI in the germline V gene (reference sequence). With 2 bases clipped from V and 6 bases from J, the junction kept 8 bases outside the gene matches. The length of the CDR3 is 15 residues. The CDR3 spells CASSYGSGGANGYTF. The CDR3 DNA sequence: TGTGCCAGCAGTTACGGTTCAGGGGGCGCGAATGGCTACACCTTC.

This clonotype has a handful of counts. The chain recombines TRBV6-5 with TRBJ2-2; no definite D call. The CDR3 totals 13 residues. From germline, CDR1 is MNHEY and CDR2 SVGAGI. With 0 bases removed from V and 2 bases from J, the gap between germline ends came to 1 base. The CDR3 loop reads CASSYSNTGELFF. The CDR3 region has the DNA TGTGCCAGCAGTTACTCCAACACCGGGGAGCTGTTTTTT.

In this sample, this clonotype turned up many times. This sequence joins TRBV5-6 and TRBJ1-5; 8 bases agree with TRBD1. CDR1 and CDR2 (germline): SGHDT, YYEEEE. The ends lost 4 bases at V and 10 bases at J; junction bases unmatched: 10. The CDR3 loop spans 14 amino acids. The CDR3 region has the DNA TGTGCCAGCAGCGCCGGACAGGGTTCGCGACCCCAGCATTTT. Protein: CASSAGQGSRPQHF.

This clonotype was counted only a few times. The V call is TRBV20-1, the J call TRBJ1-5; tentative D call: TRBD1 (5 bases). CDR1 DFQATT and CDR2 SNEGSKA come from the germline V gene (reference sequence). The CDR3 loop spans 13 amino acids. Trimming removed 6 bases at V and 0 bases at J, with 9 bases between. This chain's CDR3 is CSAKDISNQPQHF. DNA of the CDR3: TGCAGTGCCAAGGACATTAGCAATCAGCCCCAGCATTTT.

This clonotype was seen more than once but under ten times. The chain combines TRBV4-3 with TRBJ1-4; no reliable D call. Germline assignment: CDR1 LGHNA and CDR2 YSLEER. The length of the CDR3 is 15 residues. Trimming stripped 3 bases from V and 5 bases from J, with 13 bases between. The CDR3 here is CASSQGGHGNEKLFF. Written as DNA, the CDR3 is TGCGCCAGCAGCCAGGGAGGGCATGGAAATGAAAAACTGTTTTTT.

The rearrangement joins TRBV5-1 to TRBJ2-2, with 7 bases fitting TRBD1. The CDR3 length is 13 residues. CDR1 SGHRS and CDR2 YFSETQ come from the germline V gene. The V gene end was trimmed by 1 base and the J gene end by 6 bases; junction bases not matched to a gene: 0. CDR3 nucleotides: TGCGCCAGCAGCTTGAGGGGGCCCGGGGAGCTGTTTTTT. This codes for CASSLRGPGELFF.

This clonotype showed up many times. This chain links TRBV28 with TRBJ2-3, with D perhaps TRBD2 (6 bases). V shed 7 bases and J shed 6 bases, with 20 bases lying between them. Germline V gives CDR1 MDHEN, CDR2 SYDVKM. The CDR3 spans 15 residues. CDR3 sequence reads: CASNQPGLIHDTQYF. The CDR3 bases are TGTGCCAGCAATCAACCGGGACTCATACATGATACGCAGTATTTT.

The genes are TRBV6-1 and TRBJ1-4; tentative D call: TRBD1 (5 bases). The germline CDR1 and CDR2 sequences are MNHNS and SASEGT. This CDR3 comprises 12 residues. V gave up 11 bases and J gave up 4 bases, with 11 bases separating them. The CDR3 is CAWGRINEKLFF. DNA for the CDR3: TGTGCCTGGGGACGAATTAATGAAAAACTGTTTTTT.

At least ten counts were recorded for this clonotype. V gene TRBV7-8 combines with J gene TRBJ2-3, with TRBD2 identical over 9 bases. V gave up 2 bases and J gave up 5 bases; unmatched junction bases: 8. CDR3 length: 16 amino acids. Per the germline V gene, CDR1 is SGHVS and CDR2 is FQNEAQ. The CDR3 spells CASSLLRGGALDTQYF. The CDR3 region has the DNA TGTGCCAGCAGCTTACTTCGCGGGGGGGCCCTAGATACGCAGTATTTT.

The table lists this clonotype with a few counts. The rearrangement uses TRBV27 and TRBJ2-5; no clear D gene. CDR1 is MNHEY, CDR2 SMNVEV, per germline (reference sequence). Trimming took 5 bases from V and 0 from J, leaving 13 bases between them. The length of the CDR3 is 15 residues. In DNA form, the CDR3 reads TGTGCCAGCAGTCCGTTAGGACGGGACCAAGAGACCCAGTACTTC. This translates into CASSPLGRDQETQYF.

This clonotype was recorded at least ten times. The rearrangement uses TRBV4-1 and TRBJ2-7, with D perhaps matching TRBD1 or TRBD2 (5 bases each). The CDR3 runs 16 residues. The germline V gene encodes CDR1 MGHRA and CDR2 YSYEKL. Trimming left V 0 bases short and J 0 bases short, with 12 bases between. CDR3 sequence (DNA): TGCGCCAGCAGCCAAGATTCCGGGGCAGACTCCTACGAGCAGTACTTC. Translated: CASSQDSGADSYEQYF.

This clonotype was counted ten times or more. The chain recombines TRBV19 with TRBJ1-1; tentatively, D is TRBD1 (5 bases). The germline V gene has CDR1 LNHDA and CDR2 SQIVND (reference sequence). The length of the CDR3 is 12 residues. Trimming pared 3 bases from V and 9 bases from J, leaving 11 bases between. The CDR3 region is CASSISYRKAFF. The CDR3 bases are TGTGCCAGTAGTATCAGTTACAGGAAAGCTTTCTTT.

This clonotype was picked up many times. The V and J genes are TRBV7-8 and TRBJ2-2; D remains ambiguous. Germline V gives CDR1 SGHVS, CDR2 FQNEAQ. V was cut by 8 bases and J by 1 base, with 8 bases left in between. The CDR3 sequence is 13 residues long. CDR3 protein: CASGPLNTGELFF. The CDR3 DNA sequence: TGTGCCAGCGGACCCCTGAACACCGGGGAGCTGTTTTTT.

This clonotype came up a few times. The chain uses TRBV6-6 and TRBJ2-7, with a tentative D call TRBD2 (5 bases). The V gene lost 8 bases and the J gene lost 5 bases, with 16 bases spanning the gap. There are 13 residues in the CDR3. Per the germline V gene, CDR1 is MNHNY and CDR2 is SVGAGI (reference sequence). The chain's CDR3 is CASAVSGSNEQYF. The DNA of the CDR3 is TGTGCCAGCGCGGTCTCGGGGAGCAACGAGCAGTACTTC.

Many counts were recorded for this clonotype. This chain links TRBV7-6 with TRBJ2-7; 10 bases map to TRBD1. This CDR3 spans 16 amino acids. CDR1 and CDR2 (germline): SGHVS, FNYEAQ. After removal of 5 bases from V and 1 base from J, the junction contained 8 bases not matched to a gene. CDR3 sequence (DNA): TGTGCCAGCAGCCTTTTTGGGACAGGGGAATCCTACGAGCAGTACTTC. This gives the protein CASSLFGTGESYEQYF.

V usage is TRBV28 and J usage is TRBJ2-7; 9 bases are a match to TRBD1. There are 14 residues in the CDR3. V dropped 5 bases and J dropped 3; count of bases not matched to a gene: 5. Germline CDR1 is MDHEN and CDR2 is SYDVKM. CDR3 region: CASSHTTGGYEQYF. The CDR3 nucleotides are TGTGCCAGCAGTCATACGACAGGGGGCTACGAGCAGTACTTC.

The sample holds a few counts of this clonotype. V usage is TRBV28 and J usage is TRBJ2-3; no firm D call. This CDR3 contains 13 residues. The V end was cut by 2 bases, the J end by 2 bases, with 5 bases between. Germline V gene lookup returns CDR1 MDHEN and CDR2 SYDVKM. The CDR3 protein is CASSLLNTDTQYF. CDR3 bases: TGTGCCAGCAGTTTACTTAACACAGATACGCAGTATTTT.

Regarding this clonotype: Given a much more abundant clone one base away, this may be a read error. The V call is TRBV4-1, the J call TRBJ2-7, with TRBD2 matching 7 bases. The germline V gene has CDR1 MGHRA and CDR2 YSYEKL. J lost 2 bases, V lost 1 base, and 8 bases had no gene match. The CDR3 consists of 16 residues. CDR3 protein: CASSQGDLAEAYEQYF. For the CDR3, the DNA is TGCGCCAGCAGCCAAGGGGATCTAGCGGAAGCCTACGAGCAGTACTTC.

This chain joins TRBV6-8 and TRBJ1-4; D remains unclear. With 8 bases removed from V and 8 bases from J, the gap between germline ends came to 15 bases. Germline V CDR1 and CDR2: MNHGY, SAAAGT. The CDR3 is made up of 13 amino acids. CDR3 coding DNA: TGTGCCAGCCAGGACCGGCGCGAGGAAAAACTGTTTTTT. Translating it yields CASQDRREEKLFF.

This chain uses TRBV7-6 with TRBJ1-3; D is perhaps TRBD1 (6 bases). Germline V gene lookup returns CDR1 SGHVS and CDR2 FNYEAQ. The CDR3 is 15 residues long. Trimming took 5 bases from V and 0 from J, leaving 11 bases between them. This CDR3 reads CASSRDRSSGNTIYF. CDR3 DNA: TGTGCCAGCAGCCGCGACAGGAGCTCTGGAAACACCATATATTTT. Looking up the rest from reference TRBV7-6 and TRBJ1-3 gives the full variable domain: GAGVSQSPRYKVTKRGQDVALRCDPISGHVSLYWYRQALGQGPEFLTYFNYEAQQDKSGLPNDRFSAERPEGSISTLTIQRTEQRDSAMYRCASSRDRSSGNTIYFGEGSWLTVV.

This rearrangement joins TRBV12-3 or TRBV12-4 to TRBJ1-5; no reliable D call. The V gene lost 6 bases and the J gene lost 3 bases, with 15 bases spanning the gap. The CDR3 runs 15 residues. CDR3 residues: CASSSPVEPNQPQHF. DNA for the CDR3: TGTGCCAGCAGCTCTCCCGTGGAGCCCAATCAGCCCCAGCATTTT.

This clonotype was counted at least ten times. V and J are TRBV9 and TRBJ1-2, with 7 nucleotides matching TRBD1. The CDR3 totals 16 residues. Germline V lookup: CDR1 SGDLS, CDR2 YYNGEE. The junction had 9 bases not matched to a gene; V was cut back by 2 bases and J by 2 bases. Here the CDR3 DNA reads TGTGCCAGCAGCGTGGGAGGGGGCGCACCCAACTATGGCTACACCTTC. This translates into CASSVGGGAPNYGYTF.

The table lists this clonotype with many counts. The V and J genes are TRBV4-3 and TRBJ2-7; 8 bases are a match to TRBD1. The J segment lost 4 bases and the V segment lost 4 bases, leaving 6 bases of the junction unmatched. This CDR3 region has 14 residues. The V gene's germline CDR1 is LGHNA and CDR2 YSLEER. The chain's CDR3 is CASSPSDRGYEQYF. In DNA form, the CDR3 reads TGCGCCAGCAGCCCCTCCGACAGGGGATACGAGCAGTACTTC.

This clonotype occurred many times. This rearrangement joins TRBV6-6 to TRBJ2-3; the match to TRBD2 covers 12 bases. CDR3 length: 17 amino acids. Germline CDR1 and CDR2: MNHNY and SVGAGI (reference sequence). Germline trimming cut 0 bases from V and 3 bases from J; bases unmatched to any gene: 4. The CDR3 loop is CASSYSRLAGDTDTQYF. The CDR3 coding sequence is TGTGCCAGCAGTTACTCTCGACTAGCGGGAGATACAGATACGCAGTATTTT.